A single sample is the source of the 4 T cell receptor beta chains below, sequenced in a study of OX40 agonist ivuxolimab in advanced cancers. Clones were sequenced by immunoSEQ multiplex PCR, and TCRdb holds only the in-frame ones, with some missing. The sample carries approximately 79,000 clones, approximately 86% recorded once. Sequencing used CD4+ or CD8+ T cells sorted from blood, obtained in a trial of the OX40 agonist ivuxolimab. Receptor source: an adult with an advanced solid tumor such as melanoma, head and neck, liver or kidney cancer.

The chain uses TRBV25-1 and TRBJ2-1; a possible D gene is TRBD2 (7 bases). V was trimmed by 6 bases and J by 12 bases, leaving 24 bases between them. The CDR3 covers 15 residues. From germline, CDR1 is MGHDK and CDR2 SYGVNS. The CDR3 DNA reads TGTGCCAGCAGCCTTTCAAGGGGGGGGGCAACCGCGCAGTTCTTC. It translates to CASSLSRGGATAQFF.

The chain uses TRBV6-1 and TRBJ2-7, with 10 bases identical to TRBD1. CDR3 length: 15 amino acids. J lost 5 bases, V lost 4 bases, and 8 bases had no gene match. Germline assignment: CDR1 MNHNS and CDR2 SASEGT. The CDR3 nucleotides are TGTGCCAGCAGTGCTCCGGGACAGGGGTTCCACGAGCAGTACGTC. It specifies CASSAPGQGFHEQYV.

The J gene is TRBJ1-6, the V gene TRBV5-1; 7 bases agree with TRBD1. Germline V CDR1 and CDR2: SGHRS, YFSETQ. The V segment lost 0 bases and the J segment 7 bases; nucleotides outside the gene matches: 4. The CDR3 consists of 15 residues. The CDR3 DNA is TGCGCCAGCAGCTTGGAAGGGGGCATCAATTCACCCCTCCACTTT. Protein sequence: CASSLEGGINSPLHF. The whole variable domain, filled in from reference TRBV5-1 and TRBJ1-6, reads KAGVTQTPRYLIKTRGQQVTLSCSPISGHRSVSWYQQTPGQGLQFLFEYFSETQRNKGNFPGRFSGRQFSNSRSEMNVSTLELGDSALYLCASSLEGGINSPLHFGNGTRLTVT.

The chain uses TRBV4-2 and TRBJ2-1; weak D call: TRBD2 (6 bases). The germline gives CDR1 LGHNA, CDR2 YNFKEQ. The CDR3 sequence is 19 residues long. The germline V and J ends were trimmed by 1 base and 2 bases, with 21 bases remaining between them. CDR3 coding DNA: TGTGCCAGCAGCCAAGGGCCAGCGGGCGGGATTACACCCTACAATGAGCAGTTCTTC. Amino acids: CASSQGPAGGITPYNEQFF.